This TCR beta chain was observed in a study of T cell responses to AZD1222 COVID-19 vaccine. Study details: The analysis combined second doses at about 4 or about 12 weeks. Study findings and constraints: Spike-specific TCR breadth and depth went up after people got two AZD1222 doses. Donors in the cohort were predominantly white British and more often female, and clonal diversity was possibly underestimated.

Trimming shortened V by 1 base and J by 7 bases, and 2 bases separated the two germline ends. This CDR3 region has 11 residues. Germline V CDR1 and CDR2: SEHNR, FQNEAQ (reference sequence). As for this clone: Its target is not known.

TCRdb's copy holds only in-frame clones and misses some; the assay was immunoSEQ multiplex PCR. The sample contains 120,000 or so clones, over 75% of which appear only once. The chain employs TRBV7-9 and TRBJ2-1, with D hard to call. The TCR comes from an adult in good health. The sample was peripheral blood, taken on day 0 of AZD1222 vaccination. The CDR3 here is CASSLGNEQFF. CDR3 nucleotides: TGTGCCAGCAGCTTAGGTAATGAGCAGTTCTTC.